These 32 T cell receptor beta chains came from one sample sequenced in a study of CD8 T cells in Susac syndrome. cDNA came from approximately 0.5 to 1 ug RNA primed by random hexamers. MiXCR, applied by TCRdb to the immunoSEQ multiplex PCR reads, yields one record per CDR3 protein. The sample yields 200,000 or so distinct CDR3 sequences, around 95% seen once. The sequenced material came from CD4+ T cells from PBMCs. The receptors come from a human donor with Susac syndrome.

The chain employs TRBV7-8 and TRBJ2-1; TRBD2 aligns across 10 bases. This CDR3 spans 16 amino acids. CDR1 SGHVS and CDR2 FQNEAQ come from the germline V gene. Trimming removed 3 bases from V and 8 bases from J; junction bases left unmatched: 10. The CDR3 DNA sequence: TGTGCCAGCAGCTTCTACGGGGGGACTAGCGACTATGAGCAGTTCTTC. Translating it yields CASSFYGGTSDYEQFF.

The CDR3 DNA is TGTGCCCTGGGGCAGGGATGGGACACTGAAGCTTTCTTT. Amino acid sequence: CALGQGWDTEAFF. V usage is TRBV30 and J usage is TRBJ1-1; tentatively, D is TRBD1 (5 bases). The CDR3 contains 13 residues. The germline V gene encodes CDR1 GTSNPN and CDR2 SVGIG (reference sequence). V lost 8 bases and J lost 3, with 16 bases in between. Based on the CDR3 plus reference TRBV30 and TRBJ1-1, the full variable domain is SQTIHQWPATLVQPVGSPLSLECTVEGTSNPNLYWYRQAAGRGLQLLFYSVGIGQISSEVPQNLSASRPQDRQFILSSKKLLLSDSGFYLCALGQGWDTEAFFGQGTRLTVV.

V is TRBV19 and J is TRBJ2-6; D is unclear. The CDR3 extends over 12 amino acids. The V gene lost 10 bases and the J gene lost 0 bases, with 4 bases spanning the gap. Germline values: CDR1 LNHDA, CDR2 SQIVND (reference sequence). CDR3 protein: CATRSGANVLTF. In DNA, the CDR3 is TGTGCCACCCGCTCTGGGGCCAACGTCCTGACTTTC.

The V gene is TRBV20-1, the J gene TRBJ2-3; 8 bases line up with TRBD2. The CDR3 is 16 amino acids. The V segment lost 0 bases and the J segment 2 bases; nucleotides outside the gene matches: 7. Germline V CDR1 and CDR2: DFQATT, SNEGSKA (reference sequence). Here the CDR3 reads CSAREPSGGHTDTQYF. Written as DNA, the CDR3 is TGCAGTGCTAGAGAGCCCAGCGGGGGCCACACAGATACGCAGTATTTT.

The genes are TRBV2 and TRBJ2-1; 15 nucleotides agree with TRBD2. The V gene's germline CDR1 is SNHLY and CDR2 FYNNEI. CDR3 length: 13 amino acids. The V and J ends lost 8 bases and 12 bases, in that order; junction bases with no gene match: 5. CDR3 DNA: TGTGCCAGCGGACTAGCGGGGGGGCGGGGGCAGTTCTTC. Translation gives CASGLAGGRGQFF.

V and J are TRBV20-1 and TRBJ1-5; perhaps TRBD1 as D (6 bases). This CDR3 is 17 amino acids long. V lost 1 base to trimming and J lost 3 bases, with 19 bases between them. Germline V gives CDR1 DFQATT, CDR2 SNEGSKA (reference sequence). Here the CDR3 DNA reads TGCAGTGCTAGAGGAGGGGGTGGAAGCGGGACCAATCAGCCCCAGCATTTT. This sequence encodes CSARGGGGSGTNQPQHF.

The CDR3 DNA sequence: TGTGCCAGCAGTTGGTCGTGGGGCAATCAGCCCCAGCATTTT. As protein: CASSWSWGNQPQHF. The chain couples TRBV6-5 to TRBJ1-5; D gene ambiguous. The CDR3 has 14 residues. Trimming took off 4 bases at V and 2 bases at J, with 9 bases between the two ends. Per germline, CDR1 MNHEY and CDR2 SVGAGI.

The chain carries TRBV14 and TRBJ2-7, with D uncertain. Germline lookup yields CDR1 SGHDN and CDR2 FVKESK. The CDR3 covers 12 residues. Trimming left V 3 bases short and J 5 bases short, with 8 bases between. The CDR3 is CASSHEKNEQYF. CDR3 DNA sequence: TGTGCCAGCAGCCACGAAAAGAACGAGCAGTACTTC.

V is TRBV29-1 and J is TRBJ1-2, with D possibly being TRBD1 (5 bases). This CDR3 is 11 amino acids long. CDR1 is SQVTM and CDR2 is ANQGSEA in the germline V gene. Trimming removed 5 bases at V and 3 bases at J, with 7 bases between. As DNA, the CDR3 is TGCAGCGTTCTAGGGGACTATGGCTACACCTTC. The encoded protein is CSVLGDYGYTF.

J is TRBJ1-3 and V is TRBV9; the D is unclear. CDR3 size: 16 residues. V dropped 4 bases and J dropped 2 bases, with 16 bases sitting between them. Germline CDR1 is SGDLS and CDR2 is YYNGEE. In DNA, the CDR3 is TGTGCCAGCAGCCCGAGTGACGGCCCTCCTGGAAACACCATATATTTT. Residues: CASSPSDGPPGNTIYF.

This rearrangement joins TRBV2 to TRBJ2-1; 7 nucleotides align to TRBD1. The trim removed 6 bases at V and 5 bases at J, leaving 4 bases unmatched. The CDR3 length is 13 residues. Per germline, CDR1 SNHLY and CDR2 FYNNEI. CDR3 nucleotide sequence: TGTGCCAGCAGGGGGGACAGTAACAATGAGCAGTTCTTC. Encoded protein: CASRGDSNNEQFF.

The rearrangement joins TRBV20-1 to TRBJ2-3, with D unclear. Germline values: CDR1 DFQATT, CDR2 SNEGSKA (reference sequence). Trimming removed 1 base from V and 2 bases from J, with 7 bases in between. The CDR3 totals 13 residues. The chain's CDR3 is CSARGPVTDTQYF. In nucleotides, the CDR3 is TGCAGTGCTAGAGGACCCGTCACAGATACGCAGTATTTT.

The CDR3: CASSHTGRETQYF. As DNA, the CDR3 is TGTGCCAGCAGCCATACGGGGCGCGAGACCCAGTACTTC. The chain joins TRBV14 to TRBJ2-5; D tentatively fits TRBD1 or TRBD2 (5 bases each). Trimming cost V 3 bases and J 5 bases, with 10 bases left between them. This CDR3 is 13 amino acids long. Per germline, CDR1 SGHDN and CDR2 FVKESK.

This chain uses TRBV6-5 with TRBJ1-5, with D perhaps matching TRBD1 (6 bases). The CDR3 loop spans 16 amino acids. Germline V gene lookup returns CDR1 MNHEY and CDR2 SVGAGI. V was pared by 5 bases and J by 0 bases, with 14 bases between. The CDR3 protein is CASSTLTGYSNQPQHF. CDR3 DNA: TGTGCCAGCAGTACTCTTACAGGGTATAGCAATCAGCCCCAGCATTTT.

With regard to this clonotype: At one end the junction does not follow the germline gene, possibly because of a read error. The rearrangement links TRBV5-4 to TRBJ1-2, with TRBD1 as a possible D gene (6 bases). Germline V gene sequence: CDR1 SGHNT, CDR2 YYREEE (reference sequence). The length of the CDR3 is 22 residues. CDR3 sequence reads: CASSFGSVASGTTSFILYRYTF. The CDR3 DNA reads TGTGCCAGCAGCTTTGGGTCCGTAGCCTCCGGGACAACTAGTTTTATCCTCTATCGCTACACCTTC.

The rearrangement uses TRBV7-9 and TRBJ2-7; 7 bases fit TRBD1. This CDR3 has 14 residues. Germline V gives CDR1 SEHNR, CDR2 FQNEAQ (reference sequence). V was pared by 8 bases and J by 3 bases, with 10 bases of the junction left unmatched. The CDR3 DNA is TGTGCCAGCCATACCGGGACAGAGCTCTACGAGCAGTACTTC. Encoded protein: CASHTGTELYEQYF.

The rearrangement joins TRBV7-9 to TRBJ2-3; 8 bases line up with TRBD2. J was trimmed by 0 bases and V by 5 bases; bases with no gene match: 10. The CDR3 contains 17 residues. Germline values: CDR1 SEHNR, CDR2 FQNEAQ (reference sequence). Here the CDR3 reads CASSPYQLAASTDTQYF. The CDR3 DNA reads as TGTGCCAGCAGCCCCTATCAACTAGCGGCGAGCACAGATACGCAGTATTTT.

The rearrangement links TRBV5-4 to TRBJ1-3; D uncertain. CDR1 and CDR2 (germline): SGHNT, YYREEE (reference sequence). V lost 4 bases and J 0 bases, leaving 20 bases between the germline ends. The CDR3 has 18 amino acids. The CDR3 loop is CASSPGGFGLHSGNTIYF. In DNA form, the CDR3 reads TGTGCCAGCAGCCCTGGTGGGTTCGGACTTCACTCTGGAAACACCATATATTTT.

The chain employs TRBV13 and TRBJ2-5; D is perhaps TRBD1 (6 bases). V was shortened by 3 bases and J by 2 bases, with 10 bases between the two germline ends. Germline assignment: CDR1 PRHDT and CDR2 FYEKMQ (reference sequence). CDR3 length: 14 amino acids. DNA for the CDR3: TGTGCCAGCAGCTTCCGGACAGCACAAGAGACCCAGTACTTC. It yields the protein CASSFRTAQETQYF.

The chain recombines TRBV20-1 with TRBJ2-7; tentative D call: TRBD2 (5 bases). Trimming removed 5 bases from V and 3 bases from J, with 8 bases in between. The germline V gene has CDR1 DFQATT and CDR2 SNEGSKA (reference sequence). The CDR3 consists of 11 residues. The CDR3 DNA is TGCAGTGCTGCCGGGGTCTACGAGCAGTACTTC. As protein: CSAAGVYEQYF.

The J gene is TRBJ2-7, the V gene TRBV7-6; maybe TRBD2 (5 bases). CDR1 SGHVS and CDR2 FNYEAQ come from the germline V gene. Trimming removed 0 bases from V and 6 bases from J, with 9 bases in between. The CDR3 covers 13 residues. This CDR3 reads CASSLAGGPEQYF. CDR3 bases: TGTGCCAGCAGCTTAGCCGGAGGTCCCGAGCAGTACTTC. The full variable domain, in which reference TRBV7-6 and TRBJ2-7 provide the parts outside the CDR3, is GAGVSQSPRYKVTKRGQDVALRCDPISGHVSLYWYRQALGQGPEFLTYFNYEAQQDKSGLPNDRFSAERPEGSISTLTIQRTEQRDSAMYRCASSLAGGPEQYFGPGTRLTVT.

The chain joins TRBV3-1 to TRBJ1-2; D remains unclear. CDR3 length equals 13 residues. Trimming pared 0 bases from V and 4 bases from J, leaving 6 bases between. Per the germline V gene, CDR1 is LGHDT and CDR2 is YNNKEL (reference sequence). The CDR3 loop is CASSQEGFYGYTF. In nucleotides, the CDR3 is TGTGCCAGCAGCCAAGAGGGGTTCTATGGCTACACCTTC.

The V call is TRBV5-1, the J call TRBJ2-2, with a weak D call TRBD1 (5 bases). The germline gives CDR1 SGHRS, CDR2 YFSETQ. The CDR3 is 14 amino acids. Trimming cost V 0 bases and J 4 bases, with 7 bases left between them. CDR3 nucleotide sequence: TGCGCCAGCAGCTTGGGACAGATCACCGGGGAGCTGTTTTTT. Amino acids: CASSLGQITGELFF.

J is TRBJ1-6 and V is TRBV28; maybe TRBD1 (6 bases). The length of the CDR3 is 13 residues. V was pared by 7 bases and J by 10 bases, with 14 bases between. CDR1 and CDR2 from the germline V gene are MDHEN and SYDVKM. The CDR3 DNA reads TGTGCCAGCAAGGGGGTCGACCACTCACCCCTCCACTTT. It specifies CASKGVDHSPLHF.

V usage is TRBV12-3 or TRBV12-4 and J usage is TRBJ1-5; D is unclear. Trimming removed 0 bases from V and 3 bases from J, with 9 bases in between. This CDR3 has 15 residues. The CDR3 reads CASSLADGDNQPQHF. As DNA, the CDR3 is TGTGCCAGCAGTTTAGCGGACGGAGACAATCAGCCCCAGCATTTT.

CDR3 DNA sequence: TGCGCCAGCAGCAACCTCGGACAGAATGAGCAGTTCTTC. Its translation: CASSNLGQNEQFF. This chain joins TRBV5-1 and TRBJ2-1; D possibly corresponds to TRBD1 (6 bases). Germline values: CDR1 SGHRS, CDR2 YFSETQ. The CDR3 runs 13 residues. The V end was cut by 4 bases, the J end by 7 bases, with 12 bases between.

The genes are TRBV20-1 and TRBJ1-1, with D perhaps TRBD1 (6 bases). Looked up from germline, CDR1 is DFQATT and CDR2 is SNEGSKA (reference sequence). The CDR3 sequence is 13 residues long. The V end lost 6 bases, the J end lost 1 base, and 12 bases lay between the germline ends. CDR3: CSARGSENTEAFF. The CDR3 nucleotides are TGCAGTGCCAGGGGATCTGAGAACACTGAAGCTTTCTTT.

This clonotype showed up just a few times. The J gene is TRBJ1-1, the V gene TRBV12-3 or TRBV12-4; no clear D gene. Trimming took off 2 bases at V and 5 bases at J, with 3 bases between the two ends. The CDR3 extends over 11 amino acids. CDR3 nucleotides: TGTGCCAGCAGTTTACGGACTGAAGCTTTCTTT. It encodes CASSLRTEAFF.

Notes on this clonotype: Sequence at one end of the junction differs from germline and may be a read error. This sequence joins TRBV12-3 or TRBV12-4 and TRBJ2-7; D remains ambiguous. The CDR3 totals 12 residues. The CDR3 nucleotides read TGTGCCAGCAGTGTAGCCGCGTACGAGCAGTACTTC. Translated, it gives CASSVAAYEQYF.

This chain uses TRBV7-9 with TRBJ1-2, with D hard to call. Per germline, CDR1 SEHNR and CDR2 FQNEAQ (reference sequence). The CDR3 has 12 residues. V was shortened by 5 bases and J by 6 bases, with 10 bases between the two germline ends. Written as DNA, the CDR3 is TGTGCCAGCAGCCAAGAGTTCGATGGCTACACCTTC. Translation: CASSQEFDGYTF. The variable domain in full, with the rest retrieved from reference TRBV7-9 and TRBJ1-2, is DTGVSQNPRHKITKRGQNVTFRCDPISEHNRLYWYRQTLGQGPEFLTYFQNEAQLEKSRLLSDRFSAERPKGSFSTLEIQRTEQGDSAMYLCASSQEFDGYTFGSGTRLTVV.

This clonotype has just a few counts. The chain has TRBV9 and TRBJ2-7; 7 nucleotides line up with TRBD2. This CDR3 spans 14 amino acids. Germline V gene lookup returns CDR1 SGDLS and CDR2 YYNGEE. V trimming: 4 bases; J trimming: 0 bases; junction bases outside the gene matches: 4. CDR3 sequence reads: CASSPGTNSYEQYF. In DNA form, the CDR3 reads TGTGCCAGCAGCCCCGGGACTAACTCCTACGAGCAGTACTTC.

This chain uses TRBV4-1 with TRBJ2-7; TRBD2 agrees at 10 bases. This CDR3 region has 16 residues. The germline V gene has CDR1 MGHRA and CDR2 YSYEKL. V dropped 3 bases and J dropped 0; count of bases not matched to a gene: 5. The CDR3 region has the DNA TGCGCCAGCAGCCACATCGGGACTAGCGACTCCTACGAGCAGTACTTC. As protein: CASSHIGTSDSYEQYF.